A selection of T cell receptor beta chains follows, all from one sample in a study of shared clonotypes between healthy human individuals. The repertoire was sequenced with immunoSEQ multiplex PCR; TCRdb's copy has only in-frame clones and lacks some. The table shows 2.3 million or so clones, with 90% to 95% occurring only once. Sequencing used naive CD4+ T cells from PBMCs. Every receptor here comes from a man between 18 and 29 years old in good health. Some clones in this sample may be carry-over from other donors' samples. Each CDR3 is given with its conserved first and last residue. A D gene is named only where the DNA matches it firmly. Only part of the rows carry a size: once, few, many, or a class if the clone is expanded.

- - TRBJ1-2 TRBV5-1 TGCGCCAGCAGCTTGGCGGCAGTGGGCGGCGGCTACACCTTC CASSLAAVGGGYTF
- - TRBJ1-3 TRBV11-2 TGTGCCAGCAGCTTAGGACGGATCTCTGGAAACACCATATATTTT CASSLGRISGNTIYF
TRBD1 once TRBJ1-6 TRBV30 TGTGCCTGGCGTTCATCAGGGGGGTCACCCCTCCACTTT CAWRSSGGSPLHF
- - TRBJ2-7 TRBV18 TGTGCCAGCTCACCAGCCGAACGGCTCGAGCAGTACTTC CASSPAERLEQYF
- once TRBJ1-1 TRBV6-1 TGTGCCAGCACCCAAGCGACAGTTAACACTGAAGCTTTCTTT CASTQATVNTEAFF
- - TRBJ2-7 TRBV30 TGTGCCTGGACCATAGGACCATCGGGATACGAGCAGTACTTC CAWTIGPSGYEQYF
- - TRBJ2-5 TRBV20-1 TGCAGTGCTAGGGACACTAAAACCCAGTACTTC CSARDTKTQYF
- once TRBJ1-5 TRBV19 TGTGCCAGTGGGGCGGGTCAGCCCCAGCATTTT CASGAGQPQHF
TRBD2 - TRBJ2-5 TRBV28 TGTGCCAGCACCCTGGGGACTAGCGGTTCCAGGGAAGAGACCCAGTACTTC CASTLGTSGSREETQYF
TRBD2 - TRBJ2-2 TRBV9 TGTGCCAGCAGCCCCACCGGGACTAGCGGCACCGGGGAGCTGTTTTTT CASSPTGTSGTGELFF
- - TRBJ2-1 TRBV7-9 TGTGCCAGCAGCTCTAGCGGAGGGGGAGAATCGTTCTTC CASSSSGGGESFF
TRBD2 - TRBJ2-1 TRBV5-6 TGTGCCAGCAGCTTGGTACTAGCGGGAGATAGGAATGAGCAGTTCTTC CASSLVLAGDRNEQFF
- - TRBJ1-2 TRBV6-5 TGTGCCAGCAGTTACTCGCAGGGTGGCTATGGCTACACCTTC CASSYSQGGYGYTF
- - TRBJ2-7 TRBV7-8 TGTGCCAGCAGCGCCCCCGGGACCAGGGGCTACGAGCAGTACTTC CASSAPGTRGYEQYF
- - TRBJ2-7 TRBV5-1 TGCGCCAGCAGCTTGGGGATAGCGGAAGCCTACGAGCAGTACTTC CASSLGIAEAYEQYF
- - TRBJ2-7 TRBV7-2 TGTGCCAGCAGCTTAGCTTCCCCCCCCGCCGAGCAGTACTTC CASSLASPPAEQYF
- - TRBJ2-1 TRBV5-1 TGCGCCAGCAGCTTGGCAGGGGAGAGGCAGTTCTTC CASSLAGERQFF
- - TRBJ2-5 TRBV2 TGTGCCAGCACTTACACCGAGGGAGACGGCCAGTACTTC CASTYTEGDGQYF
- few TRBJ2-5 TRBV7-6 TGTGCCAGCAGCCCGCGTAGGGCATGGGAGACCCAGTACTTC CASSPRRAWETQYF
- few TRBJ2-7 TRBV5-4 TGTGCCAGCAGCTTGATAACTAAGCCCCCTTGGGAGCAGTACTTC CASSLITKPPWEQYF
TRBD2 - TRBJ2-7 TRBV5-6 TGTGCCAGCAGCGGGCGGGCTGGGACTAGCGGGAGTTTTTCTTTCGAGCAGTACTTC CASSGRAGTSGSFSFEQYF
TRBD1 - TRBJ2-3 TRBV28 TGTGCCAGCAGTTTATCAGGGGGAGTTAACACAGATACGCAGTATTTT CASSLSGGVNTDTQYF
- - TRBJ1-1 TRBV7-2 TGTGCCAGCAGCTTAGTGAGAAGGGGAGAAGCTTTCTTT CASSLVRRGEAFF
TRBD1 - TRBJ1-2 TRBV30 TGTGCCTGGAGTGGGGGGGACAGGGGTTTAGTGAACTATGGCTACACCTTC CAWSGGDRGLVNYGYTF
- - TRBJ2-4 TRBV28 TGTGCCAGCAGTTTTGCAGTGATAAACATTCAGTACTTC CASSFAVINIQYF
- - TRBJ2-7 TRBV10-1 TGCGCCAGCAGTGGGGGGCCAGTTTCCAAGCAGTACTTC CASSGGPVSKQYF
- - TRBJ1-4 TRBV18 TGTGCCAGCTCACCACCAGGACAGATTAATGAAAAACTGTTTTTT CASSPPGQINEKLFF
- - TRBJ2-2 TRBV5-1 TGCGCCAGCAGCTATATGGGGGGATCGAACACCGGGGAGCTGTTTTTT CASSYMGGSNTGELFF
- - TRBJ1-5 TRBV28 TGTGCCAGCAGCCCCGCAAATCAGCCCCAGCATTTT CASSPANQPQHF
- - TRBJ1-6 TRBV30 TGTGCCTGGAAGAGAAAGGCCGGCGATGGAGGTTCACCCCTCCACTTT CAWKRKAGDGGSPLHF
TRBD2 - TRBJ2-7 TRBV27 TGTGCCAGCAGTTGGGGGCGCGGGGGGACGTCCTACGAGCAGTACTTC CASSWGRGGTSYEQYF
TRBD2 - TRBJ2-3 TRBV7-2 TGTGCCAGCAGCTTAAGACTAGCGGGTTGGGGAAACACAGATACGCAGTATTTT CASSLRLAGWGNTDTQYF
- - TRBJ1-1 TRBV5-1 TGCGCCAGCAGCTTCAGCGGGGCGCGGAACACTGAAGCTTTCTTT CASSFSGARNTEAFF
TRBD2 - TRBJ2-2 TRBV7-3 TGTGCCAGCAGCTTAACTAGCGGGAGAACCGGGGAGCTGTTTTTT CASSLTSGRTGELFF
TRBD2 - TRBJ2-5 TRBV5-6 TGTGCCAGCAGCCGCACCGGCGGGAGGATCTTGGAGACCCAGTACTTC CASSRTGGRILETQYF
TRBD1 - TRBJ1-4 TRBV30 TGTGCCTGGAGTTCCGACAGGGGAGGCGAAAAACTGTTTTTT CAWSSDRGGEKLFF
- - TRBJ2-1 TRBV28 TGTGCCAGCAGGGGGGCGGGAGATCTCGATGAGCAGTTCTTC CASRGAGDLDEQFF
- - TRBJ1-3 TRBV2 TGTGCCAGCAGTGGCGTAAGGAGCTCTGGAAACACCATATATTTT CASSGVRSSGNTIYF
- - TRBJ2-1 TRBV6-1 TGTGCCGGAGGGGTGAAGGGAACCTACAATGAGCAGTTCTTC CAGGVKGTYNEQFF
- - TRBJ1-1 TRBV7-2 TGTGCCAGCAGCTGGGTGAACACTGAAGCTTTCTTT CASSWVNTEAFF
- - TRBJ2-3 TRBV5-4 TGTGCCAGCAGCTTAGGCGGGGTGGGCACAGATACGCAGTATTTT CASSLGGVGTDTQYF
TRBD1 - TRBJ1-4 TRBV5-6 TGTGCCAGCAGCTTATACCGGCTGACAGGGCTGGTAAAACTGTTTTTT CASSLYRLTGLVKLFF
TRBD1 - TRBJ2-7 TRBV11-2 TGTGCCAGCAGCTCTAGGACAGGGACTCCCTACGAGCAGTACTTC CASSSRTGTPYEQYF
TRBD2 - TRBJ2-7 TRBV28 TGTGCCAGCAGAGCGGGAGGGCATCCCTACGAGCAGTACTTC CASRAGGHPYEQYF
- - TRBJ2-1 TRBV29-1 TGCACGGCCGGGGGTCCCTCCTACAATGAGCAGTTCTTC CTAGGPSYNEQFF
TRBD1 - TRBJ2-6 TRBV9 TGTGCCAGCGGCGCAGGGGGCTTTTTTCCCTCTGGGGCCAACGTCCTGACTTTC CASGAGGFFPSGANVLTF
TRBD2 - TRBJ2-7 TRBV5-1 TGCGCCAGCAGCTTGACTAGCGGGATATCCTACGAGCAGTACTTC CASSLTSGISYEQYF
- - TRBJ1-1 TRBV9 TGTGCCAGCAGCGCAGGACCCCACACTGAAGCTTTCTTT CASSAGPHTEAFF
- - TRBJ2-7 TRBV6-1 TGTGCCAGCATCACGCCGGGGGCCGTCGAGCAGTACTTC CASITPGAVEQYF
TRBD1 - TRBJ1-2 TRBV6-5 TGTGCCAGCAGTTACACAGGGGGCGAAGAGGGCTACACCTTC CASSYTGGEEGYTF
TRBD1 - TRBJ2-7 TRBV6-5 TGTGCCAGCAGCCGCGAAAGACAGGGGAGGTACGAGCAGTACTTC CASSRERQGRYEQYF
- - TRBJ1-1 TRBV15 TGTGCCACCAGCAGAGATAGTCGGGGGCCTGAAGCTTTCTTT CATSRDSRGPEAFF
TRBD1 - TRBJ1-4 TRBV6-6 TGTGCCAGCAGTTACTCCGGGACAGGGAATGAAAAACTGTTTTTT CASSYSGTGNEKLFF
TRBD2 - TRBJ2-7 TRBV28 TGTGCCAGCAAACGGGCCAGCGGGAGTGGGGAGCAGTACTTC CASKRASGSGEQYF
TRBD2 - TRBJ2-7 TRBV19 TGTGCCAGTAGTTTCGGGACTAGCGGGCGTTACTCCTACGAGCAGTACTTC CASSFGTSGRYSYEQYF
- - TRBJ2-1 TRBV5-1 TGCGCCAGCAGCGGAAGCGAGTTGGATGAGCAGTTCTTC CASSGSELDEQFF
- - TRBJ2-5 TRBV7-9 TGTGCCAGCAGCCTAACGGGACGGACCCAAGAGACCCAGTACTTC CASSLTGRTQETQYF
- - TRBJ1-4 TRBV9 TGTGCCAGCAGCTCTAGTCCCCAGGAAAAACTGTTTTTT CASSSSPQEKLFF
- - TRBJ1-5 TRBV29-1 TGCAGCGTTGAACACAGTTATAGCAATCAGCCCCAGCATTTT CSVEHSYSNQPQHF